This T cell receptor (beta chain) came from a study of monozygotic twins with cystic fibrosis. Study-level background: With about 15 PCR cycles, barcoded libraries came from about 3 micrograms of fragmented DNA. Whole-study findings and limits: Age, concordance and disease severity did not associate with shared CDR3 numbers.

Germline V gene data show CDR1 as SGHRS and CDR2 as YFSETQ. The junction had 11 bases not matched to a gene; V was cut back by 4 bases and J by 4 bases. The CDR3 has 16 amino acids. Measured with immunoSEQ multiplex PCR; TCRdb has only the in-frame clones, and not every one. The sample yields roughly 32,000 clones, approximately 96% seen once. Regarding this clone: No antigen is known for it.

Sequenced sample: blood. The gene calls are TRBV5-1 and TRBJ2-5; 9 bases map to TRBD1. The sequence came from a girl aged 2 to 9 with cystic fibrosis. The CDR3 DNA reads TGCGCCAGCAGCCGTCAATTGGGACAGGGACTAGAGACCCAGTACTTC. Translating it yields CASSRQLGQGLETQYF.